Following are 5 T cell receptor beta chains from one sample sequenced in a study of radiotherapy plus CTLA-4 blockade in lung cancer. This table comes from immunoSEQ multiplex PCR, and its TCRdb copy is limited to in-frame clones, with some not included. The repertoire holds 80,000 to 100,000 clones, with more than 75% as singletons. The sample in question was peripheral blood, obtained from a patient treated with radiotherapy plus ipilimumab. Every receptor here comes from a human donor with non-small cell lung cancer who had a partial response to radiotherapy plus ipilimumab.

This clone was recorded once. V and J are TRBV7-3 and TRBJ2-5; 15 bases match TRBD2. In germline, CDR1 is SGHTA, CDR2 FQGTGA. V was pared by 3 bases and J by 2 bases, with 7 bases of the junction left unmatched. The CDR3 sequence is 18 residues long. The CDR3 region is CASSLGLAGGGRQETQYF. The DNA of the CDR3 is TGTGCCAGCAGCTTGGGACTAGCGGGAGGCGGCAGGCAAGAGACCCAGTACTTC.

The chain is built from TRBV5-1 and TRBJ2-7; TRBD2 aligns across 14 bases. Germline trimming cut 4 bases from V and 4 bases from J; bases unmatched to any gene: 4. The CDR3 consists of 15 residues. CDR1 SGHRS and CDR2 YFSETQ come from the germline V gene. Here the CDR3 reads CASSTGLAGAYEQYF. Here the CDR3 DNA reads TGCGCCAGCAGCACGGGACTAGCGGGAGCATACGAGCAGTACTTC.

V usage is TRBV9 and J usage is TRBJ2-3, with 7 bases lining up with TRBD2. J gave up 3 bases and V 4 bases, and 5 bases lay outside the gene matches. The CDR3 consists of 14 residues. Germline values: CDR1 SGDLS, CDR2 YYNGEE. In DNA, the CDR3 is TGTGCCAGCAGCCTACTCGGGGGGACAGATACGCAGTATTTT. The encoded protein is CASSLLGGTDTQYF.

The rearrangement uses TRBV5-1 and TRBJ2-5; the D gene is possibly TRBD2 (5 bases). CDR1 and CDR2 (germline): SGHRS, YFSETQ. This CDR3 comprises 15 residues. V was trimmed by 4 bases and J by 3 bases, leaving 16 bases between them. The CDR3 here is CASSPQSRSEETQYF. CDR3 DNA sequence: TGCGCCAGCAGCCCGCAAAGTCGTAGCGAAGAGACCCAGTACTTC. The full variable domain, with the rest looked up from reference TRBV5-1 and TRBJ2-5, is KAGVTQTPRYLIKTRGQQVTLSCSPISGHRSVSWYQQTPGQGLQFLFEYFSETQRNKGNFPGRFSGRQFSNSRSEMNVSTLELGDSALYLCASSPQSRSEETQYFGPGTRLLVL.

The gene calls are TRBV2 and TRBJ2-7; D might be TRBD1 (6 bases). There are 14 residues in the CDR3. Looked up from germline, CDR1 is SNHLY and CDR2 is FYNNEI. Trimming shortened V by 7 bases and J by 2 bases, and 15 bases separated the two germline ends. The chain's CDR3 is CASMSQGYPYEQYF. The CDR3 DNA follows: TGTGCCAGCATGAGCCAGGGGTACCCCTACGAGCAGTACTTC.